This is a list of T cell receptor beta chains from one sample in a study of T cells in localized non-small cell lung cancer. Here immunoSEQ multiplex PCR was the method, and the copy in TCRdb shows in-frame clones only, minus some. The sample holds roughly 32,000 clones, 88% seen once. The sequencing used peripheral blood mononuclear cells, collected before any cancer treatment. Receptor source: a woman aged 40-70 years with stage III lung adenocarcinoma. CDR3s include the opening cysteine and the closing phenylalanine or tryptophan. A D gene is named only where the DNA matches it firmly. Size tells how often a clone was seen (once, few, many) or the class of an expanded clone, and some rows leave it out.

size | J | D | V | CDR3 | DNA
- | TRBJ1-5 | - | TRBV28 | CASRLTAGRGRNQPQHF | TGTGCCAGCAGGCTGACCGCGGGGAGGGGAAGGAATCAGCCCCAGCATTTT
- | TRBJ2-1 | - | TRBV9 | CASSLDNEQFF | TGTGCCAGCAGCCTAGACAATGAGCAGTTCTTC
- | TRBJ1-3 | - | TRBV21-1 | CASSGLQHARNTIYF | TGTGCCAGCAGCGGCCTACAACACGCACGAAACACCATATATTTT
- | TRBJ2-7 | - | TRBV7-2 | CASSLRAAPYDPQQYF | TGTGCCAGCAGCTTAAGGGCCGCACCTTACGACCCCCAGCAGTACTTC
- | TRBJ1-1 | TRBD1 | TRBV27 | CASRPSRQGFSKNGGNTEAFF | TGTGCCAGCAGGCCCTCGAGACAGGGCTTTAGTAAGAATGGCGGGAACACTGAAGCTTTCTTT
few | TRBJ1-3 | - | TRBV5-8 | CASSPRITGISGNTIYF | TGTGCCAGCAGCCCTCGGATCACAGGAATCTCTGGAAACACCATATATTTT
once | TRBJ2-3 | TRBD2 | TRBV29-1 | CSVEDGLAGGPDTQYF | TGCAGCGTTGAAGATGGACTAGCGGGGGGGCCAGATACGCAGTATTTT
once | TRBJ2-3 | TRBD2 | TRBV19 | CASSRASGRSDTQYF | TGTGCCAGTAGTAGGGCTAGCGGGAGATCAGATACGCAGTATTTT
- | TRBJ1-5 | - | TRBV18 | CASSPQQNQPQHF | TGTGCCAGCTCACCTCAACAGAATCAGCCCCAGCATTTT
- | TRBJ1-1 | - | TRBV19 | CASSMPGHGGNTEAFF | TGTGCCAGTAGTATGCCCGGGCACGGGGGGAACACTGAAGCTTTCTTT
- | TRBJ2-1 | TRBD1 | TRBV7-2 | CASSSGQGNEQFF | TGTGCCAGCAGCTCCGGACAGGGAAATGAGCAGTTCTTC
- | TRBJ1-1 | TRBD1 | TRBV23-1 | CASSRTEQGASMNTEAFF | TGCGCCAGCAGCCGAACTGAACAGGGGGCCAGTATGAACACTGAAGCTTTCTTT
- | TRBJ1-5 | TRBD1 | TRBV5-1 | CASSLGGTGGSQPQHF | TGCGCCAGCAGCTTGGGGGGGACAGGGGGCAGTCAGCCCCAGCATTTT
- | TRBJ1-6 | - | TRBV2 | CASKRDSNSPLHF | TGTGCCAGCAAAAGGGATAGCAATTCACCCCTCCACTTT
- | TRBJ2-7 | TRBD1 | TRBV5-1 | CASSLGQGAYEQYF | TGCGCCAGCAGCTTAGGACAGGGTGCCTACGAGCAGTACTTC
- | TRBJ2-5 | - | TRBV4-3 | CASSPRGAVGETQYF | TGCGCCAGCAGCCCCAGGGGGGCGGTCGGGGAGACCCAGTACTTC
- | TRBJ2-3 | TRBD2 | TRBV5-4 | CASSLASGGQDTQYF | TGTGCCAGCAGCTTGGCTAGCGGGGGGCAAGATACGCAGTATTTT
- | TRBJ2-3 | - | TRBV21-1 | CASSKREGGDTQYF | TGTGCCAGCAGCAAACGGGAGGGCGGAGATACGCAGTATTTT
- | TRBJ1-6 | TRBD1 | TRBV5-1 | CASSLDRGQNSPLHF | TGCGCCAGCAGCTTGGACAGGGGGCAGAATTCACCCCTCCACTTT
- | TRBJ1-2 | - | TRBV4-1 | CASSQGWRGATGRTYGYTF | TGCGCCAGCAGCCAAGGTTGGCGGGGGGCGACGGGTAGAACCTATGGCTACACCTTC
- | TRBJ1-1 | - | TRBV2 | CASGREGMNTEAFF | TGTGCCAGCGGAAGGGAGGGGATGAACACTGAAGCTTTCTTT
- | TRBJ2-1 | - | TRBV7-3 | CASSLDLSDEQFF | TGTGCCAGCAGCTTGGACCTTAGCGATGAGCAGTTCTTC
- | TRBJ2-7 | - | TRBV19 | CASSNPHSYEQYF | TGTGCCAGTAGTAATCCTCACTCCTACGAGCAGTACTTC
- | TRBJ2-2 | - | TRBV25-1 | CASRIGGGELFF | TGTGCCAGCAGAATCGGGGGCGGGGAGCTGTTTTTT
- | TRBJ2-3 | - | TRBV5-6 | CASSQLTQAVTDTQYF | TGTGCCAGCAGCCAACTTACCCAAGCGGTCACAGATACGCAGTATTTT
few | TRBJ1-6 | - | TRBV4-2 | CASSRPVGGRSSYNSPLHF | TGTGCCAGCAGCCGACCCGTAGGGGGGCGAAGCTCCTATAATTCACCCCTCCACTTT
- | TRBJ1-1 | - | TRBV2 | CASSLNSYTEAFF | TGTGCCAGCAGTCTTAACAGCTACACTGAAGCTTTCTTT
- | TRBJ2-1 | - | TRBV30 | CAWSVQGYEQFF | TGTGCCTGGAGTGTACAGGGCTATGAGCAGTTCTTC
once | TRBJ2-7 | TRBD1 | TRBV28 | CASSLGQGTLTWDEQYF | TGTGCCAGCAGTCTCGGACAGGGTACCTTAACATGGGACGAGCAGTACTTC
- | TRBJ2-3 | - | TRBV27 | CASGPVGGAADTQYF | TGTGCCAGCGGACCTGTGGGGGGGGCGGCAGATACGCAGTATTTT
- | TRBJ1-2 | - | TRBV4-3 | CASSQDMGGGYGYTF | TGCGCCAGCAGCCAAGATATGGGGGGCGGCTATGGCTACACCTTC
few | TRBJ1-1 | - | TRBV4-1 | CASSREGRAGDTEAFF | TGCGCCAGCAGCCGTGAGGGGCGGGCGGGAGACACTGAAGCTTTCTTT
once | TRBJ1-2 | TRBD1 | TRBV4-1 | CASSAPNRGFYGYTF | TGCGCCAGCAGCGCCCCTAACAGGGGATTCTATGGCTACACCTTC
- | TRBJ1-2 | - | TRBV7-2 | CASSFEGNYGYTF | TGTGCCAGCAGCTTTGAGGGGAACTATGGCTACACCTTC
- | TRBJ1-3 | - | TRBV19 | CATNGGLTVSGNTIYF | TGTGCCACTAACGGGGGCTTGACGGTCTCTGGAAACACCATATATTTT
- | TRBJ2-3 | - | TRBV18 | CASSPLRRGLDYSTDTQYF | TGTGCCAGCTCACCCCTCCGAAGAGGCCTCGACTATAGCACAGATACGCAGTATTTT
- | TRBJ2-2 | - | TRBV5-1 | CASSLESQVNTGELFF | TGCGCCAGCAGCTTGGAGTCACAGGTGAACACCGGGGAGCTGTTTTTT
- | TRBJ1-4 | - | TRBV4-3 | CASSLLQTGSDEKLFF | TGCGCCAGCAGCCTACTTCAAACAGGCAGCGATGAAAAACTGTTTTTT
- | TRBJ2-3 | - | TRBV27 | CASSRWQGADTQYF | TGTGCCAGCAGTCGTTGGCAGGGCGCAGATACGCAGTATTTT
- | TRBJ2-5 | - | TRBV10-3 | CAISESGWETQYF | TGTGCCATCAGTGAGTCAGGGTGGGAGACCCAGTACTTC
- | TRBJ2-5 | TRBD1 | TRBV5-1 | CASSFLPGTGGQETQYF | TGCGCCAGCAGCTTTCTCCCAGGGACAGGGGGCCAAGAGACCCAGTACTTC
- | TRBJ1-5 | - | TRBV30 | CAWKYTGNQPQHF | TGTGCCTGGAAATATACAGGGAATCAGCCCCAGCATTTT
- | TRBJ1-3 | - | TRBV6-5 | CASSYSGRADTIYF | TGTGCCAGCAGTTACTCTGGCAGGGCCGACACCATATATTTT
- | TRBJ1-1 | TRBD1 | TRBV5-4 | CASSSGQPNTEAFF | TGTGCCAGCAGCTCGGGACAGCCGAACACTGAAGCTTTCTTT
once | TRBJ1-5 | - | TRBV5-1 | CASSPDGDTNQPQHF | TGCGCCAGCAGCCCCGACGGGGACACCAATCAGCCCCAGCATTTT
- | TRBJ2-1 | TRBD2 | TRBV6-6 | CASSRSGSIGNEQFF | TGTGCCAGCAGCCGGAGCGGGAGCATAGGGAATGAGCAGTTCTTC
- | TRBJ2-5 | - | TRBV5-1 | CASSLGVSARGTQYF | TGCGCCAGCAGCTTGGGGGTTAGCGCAAGGGGGACCCAGTACTTC
- | TRBJ1-5 | - | TRBV19 | CASSTNEGFNQPQHF | TGTGCCAGTAGTACCAACGAGGGGTTCAATCAGCCCCAGCATTTT
- | TRBJ2-7 | TRBD1 | TRBV7-8 | CASSSYRGQKTYEQYF | TGTGCCAGCAGCAGCTACAGGGGTCAGAAGACCTACGAGCAGTACTTC
- | TRBJ2-1 | - | TRBV5-6 | CASSYMRVLATGEQFF | TGTGCCAGCAGCTACATGAGGGTACTAGCCACCGGAGAGCAGTTCTTC
- | TRBJ1-4 | TRBD1 | TRBV9 | CASSVGQGGGGEKLFF | TGTGCCAGCAGCGTAGGACAGGGAGGGGGAGGAGAAAAACTGTTTTTT